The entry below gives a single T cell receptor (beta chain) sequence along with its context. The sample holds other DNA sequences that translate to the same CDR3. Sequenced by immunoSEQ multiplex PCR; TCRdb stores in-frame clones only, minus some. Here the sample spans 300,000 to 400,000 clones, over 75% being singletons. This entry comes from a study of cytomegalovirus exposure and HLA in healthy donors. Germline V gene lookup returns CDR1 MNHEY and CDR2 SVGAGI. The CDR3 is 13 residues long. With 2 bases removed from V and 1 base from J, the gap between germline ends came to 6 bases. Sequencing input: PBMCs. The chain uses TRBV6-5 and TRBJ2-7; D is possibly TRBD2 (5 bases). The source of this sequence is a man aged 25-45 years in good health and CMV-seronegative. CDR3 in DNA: TGTGCCAGCAGTTACCGGGAATCCTACGAGCAGTACTTC. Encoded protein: CASSYRESYEQYF.